Listed below are T cell receptor beta chains from one sample, sequenced in a study of Tregs in tolerant kidney transplant recipients. The table came from immunoSEQ multiplex PCR; TCRdb's copy has only in-frame clones and leaves some out. The table includes 65,000 to 85,000 clones, more than 85% detected once. The starting material was CD4+ T cells from blood (PBMCs), obtained 24 months after the transplant. The receptors were sampled from a human patient who received a combined kidney and bone marrow transplant. Some T cells may originate from the graft donor. Both conserved end residues are part of each CDR3. The order of the fields is J gene, clone size, V gene, D gene, CDR3 DNA, CDR3 protein. A D gene is named only where the DNA matches it firmly. Clone size is given for some rows only: seen once, a few or many times, or a class if the clone is expanded.

TRBJ1-4 NA TRBV5-1 TRBD1 TGCGCCAGCAGCTCCGGCGACAGGGGCAGTGAAAAACTGTTTTTT CASSSGDRGSEKLFF
TRBJ2-7 NA TRBV7-2 NA TGTGCCAGCAGCTGGTCTTGGGGCAACGAGCAGTACTTC CASSWSWGNEQYF
TRBJ2-7 once TRBV6-1 TRBD2 TGTGCCAGCAGTGATTCGGGACTAGCGGACTACGAGCAGTACTTC CASSDSGLADYEQYF
TRBJ1-2 NA TRBV7-3 NA TGTGCCAGCAGCTTAATGCCAGGGGCGACCTATGGCTACACCTTC CASSLMPGATYGYTF
TRBJ1-2 NA TRBV27 TRBD1 TGTGCCAGCAGTCGGACAGGGGGCCCCTTCTATGGCTACACCTTC CASSRTGGPFYGYTF
TRBJ2-1 NA TRBV20-1 NA TGCAGTGCTAGTGGACGGACTAAGCAGTTCTTC CSASGRTKQFF
TRBJ2-3 once TRBV7-8 TRBD2 TGTGCCAGCAGGTCTCTAGCGGGGGACACAGATACGCAGTATTTT CASRSLAGDTDTQYF
TRBJ1-2 NA TRBV7-9 TRBD1 TGTGCCAGCAGCTTAGTCCCGGGACAGGGTTATGGCTACACCTTC CASSLVPGQGYGYTF
TRBJ2-1 NA TRBV19 TRBD2 TGTGCCAGTAGTATAATGCGACTCCGACTAGCGGGAGGGCGTGAGCAGTTCTTC CASSIMRLRLAGGREQFF
TRBJ2-5 once TRBV5-6 TRBD1 TGTGCCAGCAGCGGACCGGGACAGGGGTTGGGAGCGACCCAGTACTTC CASSGPGQGLGATQYF
TRBJ2-3 NA TRBV5-4 TRBD2 TGTGCCAGCAGCTTAACGGGACTAGCGGGAGATTTGCGTGGCACAGATACGCAGTATTTT CASSLTGLAGDLRGTDTQYF
TRBJ2-7 NA TRBV20-1 NA TGCAGTGCGAACATAAACTACGAGCAGTACTTC CSANINYEQYF
TRBJ2-7 few TRBV7-2 TRBD2 TGTGCCAGCAGCTCACTAGCGGGGCCCTCCTACGAGCAGTACTTC CASSSLAGPSYEQYF
TRBJ1-1 NA TRBV4-2 NA TGTGCCAGCAGCCAAGAATTAGTGAACACTGAAGCTTTCTTT CASSQELVNTEAFF
TRBJ2-7 NA TRBV5-1 NA TGCGCCAGCAGCTTGGAAGTCCGCAGGGCGATTCGAGACGAGCAGTACTTC CASSLEVRRAIRDEQYF
TRBJ1-4 NA TRBV11-1 TRBD1 TGTGCCAGCAGCCCACGGACAGGGGGAGGCGAAAAACTGTTTTTT CASSPRTGGGEKLFF
TRBJ2-1 NA TRBV9 TRBD1 TGTGCCAGCAGCGGTGACAGGGCTGAGCAGTTCTTC CASSGDRAEQFF
TRBJ1-2 NA TRBV4-3 TRBD1 TGCGCCAGCAGCCAGGCCCCGGGACAGGGCCATGGCTACACCTTC CASSQAPGQGHGYTF
TRBJ2-3 NA TRBV27 NA TGTGCCAGCAGGGTTAGCGGACCCACAGATACGCAGTATTTT CASRVSGPTDTQYF
TRBJ2-7 NA TRBV21-1 NA TGTGCCAGCAGCGCCCGGGGGGTATTGGAGCAGTACTTC CASSARGVLEQYF
TRBJ1-1 NA TRBV7-2 NA TGTGCCAGCAGCTTGGGGCTGGGCACTGAAGCTTTCTTT CASSLGLGTEAFF
TRBJ2-5 once TRBV6-1 NA TGTGCCTTAAGGTCACAGCTCCAAGAGACCCAGTACTTC CALRSQLQETQYF
TRBJ2-2 NA TRBV10-1 TRBD2 TGCGCCAGCAGTGATTGGGGACTAGCGGGAGGGTATGGGAGCACCGGGGAGCTGTTTTTT CASSDWGLAGGYGSTGELFF
TRBJ1-2 NA TRBV11-2 TRBD1 TGTGCCAGCAGCTTAGGGACAGGGGCTAACTATGGCTACACCTTC CASSLGTGANYGYTF
TRBJ1-3 NA TRBV6-6 TRBD1 TGTGCCAGCAGTCTCCTCCAGACAGGGGGCCTAAACACCATATATTTT CASSLLQTGGLNTIYF
TRBJ2-1 once TRBV6-5 NA TGTGCCAGCAGTTCAGGCAATGAGCAGTTCTTC CASSSGNEQFF
TRBJ2-6 NA TRBV2 TRBD1 TGTGCCAGCAGTGAAACCGGGACAGGGATCTCTGGGGCCAACGTCCTGACTTTC CASSETGTGISGANVLTF
TRBJ1-2 NA TRBV5-4 NA TGTGCCAGCAGCTTGGCCAGTAACTATGGCTACACCTTC CASSLASNYGYTF
TRBJ2-5 NA TRBV30 NA TGTGCCTGGGCCAGGGGTCCTGGGGAAGAGACCCAGTACTTC CAWARGPGEETQYF
TRBJ1-1 NA TRBV5-5 NA TGTGCCAGCAGTCGGGAGGGGTACGGCACTGAAGCTTTCTTT CASSREGYGTEAFF
TRBJ1-1 NA TRBV2 TRBD1 TGTGCCGCCCCCGGGACAGGGGAAACTGAAGCTTTCTTT CAAPGTGETEAFF
TRBJ1-5 NA TRBV2 NA TGTGCCAGCAGTGAGGACGGGAACTATCAGCCCCAGCATTTT CASSEDGNYQPQHF
TRBJ1-2 NA TRBV5-1 NA TGCGCCAGCAGCCAGGGTGGGGTCGCGCTCTATGGCTACACCTTC CASSQGGVALYGYTF
TRBJ1-2 once TRBV15 NA TGTGCCACCAGCACCCTATCGGAGCGACCATATGGCTACACCTTC CATSTLSERPYGYTF
TRBJ2-7 NA TRBV5-5 TRBD1 TGTGCCAGCAGCTCCTCGGACAGGGGGCAAAGCGGGAGTTCCTACGAGCAGTACTTC CASSSSDRGQSGSSYEQYF
TRBJ2-7 NA TRBV4-1 TRBD2 TGCGCCAGCAGCCAAGCGAGCGTCACTAGCGGCTTGGGAGAGCAGTACTTC CASSQASVTSGLGEQYF
TRBJ1-6 NA TRBV5-1 TRBD1 TGCGCCAGCAGCTTGAAAGGGACAGGCGTTCTGCTTAATTCACCCCTCCACTTT CASSLKGTGVLLNSPLHF
TRBJ1-5 NA TRBV19 NA TGTGCCAGTAACCTAGACGGCCGATATCAGCCCCAGCATTTT CASNLDGRYQPQHF
TRBJ2-2 NA TRBV6-5 NA TGTGCCTGCCAGCGGGACACCGGGGAGCTGTTTTTT CACQRDTGELFF
TRBJ1-2 NA TRBV27 NA TGTGCCAGCAGTTTATCGGGGCGGGGATACACCTTC CASSLSGRGYTF
TRBJ2-1 NA TRBV6-1 NA TGTGCCAGCAGTGCCTCTAGGGAGCAGTTCTTC CASSASREQFF
TRBJ2-1 NA TRBV7-3 NA TGTGCCAGCAGCTTAAATTCTAATACCAACAATGAGCAGTTCTTC CASSLNSNTNNEQFF
TRBJ2-1 NA TRBV9 TRBD1 TGTGCCAGCAGCCTCATTGGACAGGTTGGCTCCTACAATGAGCAGTTCTTC CASSLIGQVGSYNEQFF
TRBJ1-3 NA TRBV5-4 TRBD1 TGTGCCAGCAGCTCAAAGGACAGGGGGGGAAACACCATATATTTT CASSSKDRGGNTIYF
TRBJ1-2 NA TRBV6-1 TRBD1 TGTGCCAGCAGTACAGGGGGCTTAGGCCATGGCTACACCTTC CASSTGGLGHGYTF
TRBJ1-1 NA TRBV7-9 NA TGTGCCAGCAGCCAGGCGGCGGAGGAGACTGAAGCTTTCTTT CASSQAAEETEAFF
TRBJ2-1 NA TRBV7-2 NA TGTGCCAGCAGCTTACTGGCTAGAATCGGCGAGCAGTTCTTC CASSLLARIGEQFF
TRBJ2-5 NA TRBV4-3 TRBD2 TGCGCCAGCAGCCAAGCTGTAGCGGGGGGCGTAGAGACCCAGTACTTC CASSQAVAGGVETQYF
TRBJ1-5 few TRBV10-3 NA TGTGCCATCAGTGAACAGTACCAGCCCCAGCATTTT CAISEQYQPQHF
TRBJ2-7 NA TRBV4-2 NA TGTGCCAGCAGCCAAGTTGGGGAGGGGGTCGAGCAGTACTTC CASSQVGEGVEQYF
TRBJ2-7 NA TRBV5-1 NA TGCGCCAGCAGCTCGAGCCGGGACTTACACTACGAGCAGTACTTC CASSSSRDLHYEQYF
TRBJ2-2 NA TRBV6-1 TRBD2 TGTGCCAGCTCCATAGCGGGAGATGCCGGGGAGCTGTTTTTT CASSIAGDAGELFF
TRBJ1-6 NA TRBV19 TRBD1 TGTGCCAGTAGGCGACAGGGCGGTTCCTATAATTCACCCCTCCACTTT CASRRQGGSYNSPLHF
TRBJ2-3 NA TRBV2 NA TGTGCCACCGGGGGAGATGGTAGGGATACGCAGTATTTT CATGGDGRDTQYF
TRBJ1-2 NA TRBV9 NA TGTGCCAGCAGCGTAGAAGAGGGCCTTTATGGCTACACCTTC CASSVEEGLYGYTF
TRBJ1-2 NA TRBV6-5 TRBD1 TGTGCCAGCAGTTACAGGGGGCGCGACTATGGCTACACCTTC CASSYRGRDYGYTF